The next 26 T cell receptor beta chains were all read from a single sample in a study of T cell responses to AZD1222 COVID-19 vaccine. The repertoire was sequenced with immunoSEQ multiplex PCR; TCRdb's copy has only in-frame clones and lacks some. The sample carries 90,000 or so clones, 80% to 90% recorded once. Sample: peripheral blood, taken on day 0 of AZD1222 vaccination. The receptors originated from an adult in good health.

This chain joins TRBV3-1 (or the pseudogene TRBV3-2) and TRBJ1-6; D is possibly TRBD1 (6 bases). Trimming stripped 3 bases from V and 7 bases from J, with 10 bases between. Germline V lookup: CDR1 LGHDT, CDR2 YNNKEL (reference sequence). The CDR3 totals 14 residues. The CDR3 sequence is CASSQETGNSPLHF. CDR3 coding DNA: TGTGCCAGCAGCCAGGAAACAGGGAATTCACCCCTCCACTTT.

The chain links TRBV29-1 to TRBJ1-1, with 11 bases matching TRBD1. CDR3 length equals 14 residues. Losses at the gene ends were 7 bases for V and 4 bases for J; bases not matched to a gene: 8. In germline, CDR1 is SQVTM, CDR2 ANQGSEA. For the CDR3, the DNA is TGCAGCGCCATCCGAGGGACAGGGGGCACTGAAGCTTTCTTT. Its protein product is CSAIRGTGGTEAFF.

This chain connects TRBV6-5 to TRBJ2-1; possible D gene TRBD2, 5 bases. Trimming took 0 bases from V and 0 from J, leaving 9 bases between them. This CDR3 comprises 16 residues. CDR1 and CDR2 (germline): MNHEY, SVGAGI. CDR3 in amino acids: CASSYSSGNSYNEQFF. In nucleotides, the CDR3 is TGTGCCAGCAGTTACTCGTCGGGGAACTCCTACAATGAGCAGTTCTTC.

The chain links TRBV7-2 to TRBJ2-2, with 7 bases that match TRBD1. V trimming: 5 bases; J trimming: 4 bases; junction bases outside the gene matches: 7. The CDR3 sequence is 15 residues long. Germline V gene lookup returns CDR1 SGHTA and CDR2 FQGNSA. This CDR3 is CASSLRQGGTGELFF. The CDR3, as DNA: TGTGCCAGCAGCCTCCGACAGGGCGGCACCGGGGAGCTGTTTTTT.

A few counts support this clone. The rearrangement links TRBV10-2 to TRBJ1-1, with a possible D match to TRBD1 (6 bases). CDR3 length: 14 amino acids. V dropped 7 bases and J dropped 0 bases, with 12 bases sitting between them. Germline-derived CDR1 and CDR2 are WSHSY and SAAADI. DNA of the CDR3: TGCGCCAGCATCGACAGGTCAATGAACACTGAAGCTTTCTTT. Its translation: CASIDRSMNTEAFF.

The V gene is TRBV10-1, the J gene TRBJ2-1, with 11 bases fitting TRBD2. Germline lookup yields CDR1 WNHNN and CDR2 SYGVQD (reference sequence). The CDR3 consists of 16 residues. The J segment lost 3 bases and the V segment lost 0 bases, leaving 1 base of the junction unmatched. In DNA form, the CDR3 reads TGCGCCAGCAGTGAGTCCGGGACTAGCGGCTACAATGAGCAGTTCTTC. It encodes CASSESGTSGYNEQFF.

This clone was detected a few times. CDR3 residues: CASSEQWRSPLHF. CDR3 DNA: TGTGCCAGCAGTGAACAATGGCGATCACCCCTCCACTTT. This sequence joins TRBV6-1 and TRBJ1-6, with D unresolved. The CDR3 length is 13 residues. Trimming took off 2 bases at V and 10 bases at J, with 9 bases between the two ends. Germline CDR1 and CDR2: MNHNS and SASEGT.

The chain is built from TRBV19 and TRBJ2-1, with D perhaps matching TRBD1 (5 bases). Trimming took off 2 bases at V and 5 bases at J, with 10 bases between the two ends. This CDR3 contains 14 residues. Germline CDR1 and CDR2: LNHDA and SQIVND (reference sequence). DNA of the CDR3: TGTGCCAGTAGTATAAAACAGGCCAACAATGAGCAGTTCTTC. Translating it yields CASSIKQANNEQFF.

V is TRBV6-5 and J is TRBJ2-7; the match to TRBD1 covers 7 bases. Looked up from germline, CDR1 is MNHEY and CDR2 is SVGAGI. After removal of 0 bases from V and 2 bases from J, the junction contained 4 bases not matched to a gene. The CDR3 is made up of 15 amino acids. Here the CDR3 DNA reads TGTGCCAGCAGTTACTCGGCAGGGGGAGCCTACGAGCAGTACTTC. Translated: CASSYSAGGAYEQYF.

This clone was picked up one time. An end of the junction does not agree with germline; a read error may underlie this. This chain connects TRBV9 to TRBJ2-7, with TRBD2 identical over 9 bases. Germline CDR1 SGDLS, CDR2 YYNGEE. The CDR3 extends over 16 amino acids. CDR3 nucleotide sequence: TGTGCCAGCAGCGTAGTTGGCGGGAGGGTCTCCCACGAGCAGTACTTC. It codes for CASSVVGGRVSHEQYF.

The genes are TRBV7-2 and TRBJ2-5, with D perhaps being TRBD1 or TRBD2 (5 bases each). There are 16 residues in the CDR3. V was trimmed by 5 bases and J by 1 base, leaving 17 bases between them. Per the germline V gene, CDR1 is SGHTA and CDR2 is FQGNSA. The CDR3 bases are TGTGCCAGCAGCACCGGGACCGCGATGGGCCAAGAGACCCAGTACTTC. Translated: CASSTGTAMGQETQYF.

The V gene is TRBV27, the J gene TRBJ1-4; TRBD1 agrees at 8 bases. CDR1 and CDR2 (germline): MNHEY, SMNVEV (reference sequence). CDR3 size: 14 residues. The V gene end was trimmed by 7 bases and the J gene end by 5 bases; junction bases not matched to a gene: 6. CDR3 region: CASTDGQGNEKLFF. The CDR3 nucleotides are TGTGCCAGCACCGACGGACAGGGAAATGAAAAACTGTTTTTT.

This clone was seen a single time. This chain links TRBV11-3 with TRBJ2-2; D gene uncertain. The CDR3 spans 15 residues. V was pared by 0 bases and J by 9 bases, with 14 bases between. CDR1 SGHNT and CDR2 YENEEA come from the germline V gene. The CDR3 DNA sequence: TGTGCCAGCAGCTTAGATCAGGCCAGATTAAGGGAGCTGTTTTTT. Encoded protein: CASSLDQARLRELFF.

The gene calls are TRBV27 and TRBJ1-1; 10 bases match TRBD1. Germline CDR1 reads MNHEY; CDR2 reads SMNVEV (reference sequence). The CDR3 length is 16 residues. The trim removed 6 bases at V and 3 bases at J, leaving 10 bases unmatched. This CDR3 reads CASSSITGTGDTEAFF. The CDR3 coding sequence is TGTGCCAGCAGCAGTATTACCGGGACAGGGGACACTGAAGCTTTCTTT.

This chain connects TRBV29-1 to TRBJ2-6; D possibly corresponds to TRBD1 (5 bases). Trimming removed 7 bases from V and 1 base from J, with 8 bases in between. This CDR3 spans 13 amino acids. Germline V gene lookup returns CDR1 SQVTM and CDR2 ANQGSEA. In DNA, the CDR3 is TGCAGCGGCAGGGATTCTGGGGCCAACGTCCTGACTTTC. Amino acids: CSGRDSGANVLTF.

This clone was detected once. The chain combines TRBV11-3 with TRBJ2-7; D may be TRBD2 (5 bases). Germline V CDR1 and CDR2: SGHNT, YENEEA. The CDR3 spans 16 residues. V was shortened by 3 bases and J by 0 bases, with 15 bases between the two germline ends. CDR3 amino acids: CASSFRIGSSSYEQYF. DNA of the CDR3: TGTGCCAGCAGCTTTAGAATAGGGAGCAGCTCCTACGAGCAGTACTTC.

This rearrangement joins TRBV12-3 or TRBV12-4 to TRBJ2-2; D remains unclear. CDR3 length: 11 amino acids. V was shortened by 6 bases and J by 5 bases, with 4 bases between the two germline ends. The chain's CDR3 is CASRGTGELFF. In DNA, the CDR3 is TGTGCCAGCAGGGGAACCGGGGAGCTGTTTTTT.

This clone was recorded only once. V is TRBV13 and J is TRBJ2-3; 10 positions agree with TRBD2. The length of the CDR3 is 17 residues. V dropped 0 bases and J dropped 3; count of bases not matched to a gene: 6. Germline V lookup: CDR1 PRHDT, CDR2 FYEKMQ (reference sequence). This chain's CDR3 is CASSLGRASGRTDTQYF. The CDR3 nucleotides read TGTGCCAGCAGCTTAGGCCGGGCTAGCGGGAGAACAGATACGCAGTATTTT.

This clone was recorded once. The junction and the germline gene differ at one end; a read error may be behind it. The V and J genes are TRBV5-1 and TRBJ2-2; TRBD2 aligns across 10 bases. Germline lookup yields CDR1 SGHRS and CDR2 YFSETQ. The CDR3 loop spans 15 amino acids. The CDR3 DNA is TGCGCCAGCACCTTGACTAGCGGGCCGGCCGGGGAGCTGTTTTTT. Protein sequence: CASTLTSGPAGELFF.

This chain connects TRBV7-8 to TRBJ2-7; 8 bases agree with TRBD1. Unmatched junction bases numbered 3, after V lost 3 bases and J lost 2 bases. This CDR3 has 14 residues. The germline gives CDR1 SGHVS, CDR2 FQNEAQ. The CDR3 protein is CASSLGTGAYEQYF. CDR3 DNA: TGTGCCAGCAGCTTGGGGACAGGCGCCTACGAGCAGTACTTC.

V gene TRBV9 combines with J gene TRBJ1-4; D ambiguous. The CDR3 contains 15 residues. V lost 0 bases to trimming and J lost 7 bases, with 13 bases between them. Germline CDR1 SGDLS, CDR2 YYNGEE. CDR3 nucleotide sequence: TGTGCCAGCAGCGTAGACGGCCGAGAGGGTGAAAAACTGTTTTTT. Its translation is CASSVDGREGEKLFF.

The CDR3 loop is CASIPIRTSGARWYF. DNA of the CDR3: TGTGCCAGCATTCCAATCAGGACTAGCGGAGCCCGATGGTACTTC. V is TRBV2 and J is TRBJ2-5; TRBD2 matches 10 bases. Losses at the gene ends were 7 bases for V and 13 bases for J; bases not matched to a gene: 18. The CDR3 is 15 amino acids. CDR1 and CDR2 (germline): SNHLY, FYNNEI.

The gene calls are TRBV25-1 and TRBJ1-1; 7 nucleotides match TRBD1. The CDR3 contains 14 residues. The V gene's germline CDR1 is MGHDK and CDR2 SYGVNS. V lost 8 bases to trimming and J lost 0 bases; unmatched junction nucleotides: 6. CDR3 DNA sequence: TGTGCCAGCTCTAGACAGGGAATGAACACTGAAGCTTTCTTT. It specifies CASSRQGMNTEAFF.

This clone was detected a few times. The CDR3 here is CASSLAGAESYEQYF. In nucleotides, the CDR3 is TGTGCCAGCAGCCTAGCTGGGGCAGAGTCCTACGAGCAGTACTTC. The V call is TRBV28, the J call TRBJ2-7; possibly TRBD1 or TRBD2 for D (5 bases each). CDR1 MDHEN and CDR2 SYDVKM come from the germline V gene. The V and J ends lost 6 bases and 1 base respectively, with 16 bases between them. The length of the CDR3 is 15 residues.

The genes are TRBV3-1 (or the pseudogene TRBV3-2) and TRBJ2-3, with 7 bases that match TRBD2. The V and J ends lost 4 bases and 0 bases, in that order; junction bases with no gene match: 13. The CDR3 is 18 residues long. CDR1 and CDR2 (germline): LGHDT, YNNKEL (reference sequence). This CDR3 is CASSPGSTSASSTDTQYF. Here the CDR3 DNA reads TGTGCCAGCAGCCCGGGGAGTACTAGCGCTTCTAGCACAGATACGCAGTATTTT.

The chain employs TRBV28 and TRBJ2-1; D gene unclear. The V and J ends lost 7 bases and 0 bases respectively, with 13 bases between them. The germline V gene has CDR1 MDHEN and CDR2 SYDVKM. The CDR3 length is 15 residues. The CDR3 nucleotides are TGTGCCAGCACCCCGGACCTAAGCTCCTACAATGAGCAGTTCTTC. Translation gives CASTPDLSSYNEQFF.